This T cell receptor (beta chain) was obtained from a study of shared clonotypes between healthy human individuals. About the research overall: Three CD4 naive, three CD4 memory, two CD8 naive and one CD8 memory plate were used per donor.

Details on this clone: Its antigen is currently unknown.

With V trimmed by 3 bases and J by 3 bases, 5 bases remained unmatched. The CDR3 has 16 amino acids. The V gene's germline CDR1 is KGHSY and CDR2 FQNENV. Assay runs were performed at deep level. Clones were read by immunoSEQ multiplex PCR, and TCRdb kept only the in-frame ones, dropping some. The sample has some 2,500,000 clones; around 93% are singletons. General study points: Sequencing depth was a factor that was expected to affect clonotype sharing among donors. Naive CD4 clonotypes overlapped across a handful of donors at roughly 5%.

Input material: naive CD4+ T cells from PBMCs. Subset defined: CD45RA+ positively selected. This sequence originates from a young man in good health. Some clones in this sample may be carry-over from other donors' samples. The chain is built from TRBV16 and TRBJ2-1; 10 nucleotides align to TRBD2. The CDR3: CASSHSGLALYNEQFF. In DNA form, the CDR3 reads TGTGCCAGCAGCCATTCGGGACTAGCGCTCTACAATGAGCAGTTCTTC.